A single sample gave rise to the 13 T cell receptor beta chains below, sequenced in a study of blood T cell repertoires in COVID-19 (dated by TCRdb to the early 2020s). Library prep was done by the immunoSEQ multiplex PCR assay. TCRdb re-hosts the immuneACCESS table, in-frame sequences only. Its copies lack some clones; in the studies checked, an unresolved V gene accounts for under half of them, and the cause for the rest is not known. This sample is represented by fewer than 200,000 clones; 88% of them were singletons. The ten most abundant clones make up 5.5% to 7% of the sample. The source material was peripheral blood. The receptor source for this set is a middle-aged man with active or convalescent COVID-19.

This clone is a singleton in its sample. The rearrangement links TRBV12-5 to TRBJ1-1, with D uncertain. The CDR3 spans 13 residues. Looked up from germline, CDR1 is LGHNT and CDR2 is FRNRAP. V lost 2 bases to trimming and J lost 1 base, with 5 bases between them. The CDR3 DNA follows: TGTGCTAGTGGTTTGAAACAGAACACTGAAGCTTTCTTT. Residues: CASGLKQNTEAFF.

The chain has TRBV6-2 or TRBV6-3 and TRBJ2-5, with D perhaps matching TRBD2 (5 bases). CDR3 length equals 15 residues. V lost 6 bases to trimming and J lost 5 bases, with 19 bases between them. Germline V gene sequence: CDR1 MNHEY, CDR2 SVGEGT. The CDR3 spells CASSLMAGAGETQYF. The CDR3 DNA is TGTGCCAGCAGCCTCATGGCGGGCGCTGGGGAGACCCAGTACTTC.

The chain couples TRBV4-1 to TRBJ1-1; D uncertain. V lost 0 bases, J lost 9 bases, and 17 bases lay in between. In germline, CDR1 is MGHRA, CDR2 YSYEKL. This CDR3 has 15 amino acids. The CDR3 region is CASSQEADWPTQAFF. In nucleotides, the CDR3 is TGCGCCAGCAGCCAAGAAGCGGATTGGCCAACCCAAGCTTTCTTT.

V and J are TRBV7-9 and TRBJ1-3; 7 bases map to TRBD1. The germline V gene encodes CDR1 SEHNR and CDR2 FQNEAQ (reference sequence). The CDR3 extends over 16 amino acids. With V trimmed by 1 base and J by 0 bases, 3 bases remained unmatched. For the CDR3, the DNA is TGTGCCAGCAGCTTAGAAGGGACAGTCTCTGGAAACACCATATATTTT. It translates to CASSLEGTVSGNTIYF. Full variable domain (remainder filled in from reference TRBV7-9 and TRBJ1-3): DTGVSQNPRHKITKRGQNVTFRCDPISEHNRLYWYRQTLGQGPEFLTYFQNEAQLEKSRLLSDRFSAERPKGSFSTLEIQRTEQGDSAMYLCASSLEGTVSGNTIYFGEGSWLTVV.

The gene calls are TRBV6-2 or TRBV6-3 and TRBJ2-3; 7 nucleotides align to TRBD2. The germline gives CDR1 MNHEY, CDR2 SVGEGT. The CDR3 has 18 residues. Trimming cost V 6 bases and J 0 bases; bases outside gene matches: 15. The CDR3 spells CASSPRRLADSSTDTQYF. The CDR3, as DNA: TGTGCCAGCAGCCCACGGCGGCTAGCGGATAGTAGCACAGATACGCAGTATTTT.

This chain joins TRBV7-2 and TRBJ1-2, with 7 bases that match TRBD1. V shed 5 bases, J shed 8 bases, and the junction held 14 bases outside the gene matches. Germline CDR1 is SGHTA and CDR2 is FQGNSA. This CDR3 is 15 amino acids long. In DNA form, the CDR3 reads TGTGCCAGCAGCCCCGCTAATAGACAGGGCGGCGGCTACACCTTC. Residues: CASSPANRQGGGYTF.

The gene calls are TRBV11-3 and TRBJ1-1; TRBD1 might be the D (5 bases). This CDR3 region has 15 residues. Trimming removed 5 bases at V and 0 bases at J, with 13 bases between. CDR1 is SGHNT, CDR2 YENEEA, per germline. The CDR3 DNA is TGTGCCAGCAGCATCGTACAGGTGATGAACACTGAAGCTTTCTTT. This encodes CASSIVQVMNTEAFF.

A few counts support this clone. This chain uses TRBV19 with TRBJ1-1; 7 nucleotides line up with TRBD1. There are 13 residues in the CDR3. Germline assignment: CDR1 LNHDA and CDR2 SQIVND (reference sequence). V lost 7 bases and J lost 6; bases outside the gene matches: 8. The CDR3 is CASTSTGSPEAFF. The DNA of the CDR3 is TGTGCCAGTACTTCGACAGGGTCGCCTGAAGCTTTCTTT.

The chain joins TRBV19 to TRBJ2-2; a weak D match, TRBD1 (6 bases). Between the trimmed V and J ends, which lost 6 bases and 7 bases, there was a span of 12 bases. The CDR3 is 13 residues long. In germline, CDR1 is LNHDA, CDR2 SQIVND (reference sequence). The CDR3 spells CASSHNRVGELFF. CDR3 coding DNA: TGTGCCAGTAGCCATAACAGGGTCGGGGAGCTGTTTTTT.

The V and J genes are TRBV3-1 (or the pseudogene TRBV3-2) and TRBJ1-6, with TRBD1 identical over 9 bases. Per germline, CDR1 LGHDT and CDR2 YNNKEL (reference sequence). Trimming took 4 bases from V and 1 from J; bases not matched to a gene: 8. The CDR3 runs 18 residues. As DNA, the CDR3 is TGTGCCAGCAGCCCCACTAGGGGACAGGGTTCCTATAATTCACCCCTCCACTTT. It encodes CASSPTRGQGSYNSPLHF.

The chain joins TRBV6-5 to TRBJ2-2, with 7 bases lining up with TRBD2. V shed 8 bases, J shed 3 bases, and the junction held 9 bases outside the gene matches. The CDR3 has 15 residues. Germline V gives CDR1 MNHEY, CDR2 SVGAGI. Here the CDR3 reads CASLSGTTDTGELFF. The CDR3 region has the DNA TGTGCCAGCTTGAGTGGGACTACCGACACCGGGGAGCTGTTTTTT.

This chain joins TRBV5-1 and TRBJ2-3; 8 positions match TRBD2. CDR1 is SGHRS and CDR2 is YFSETQ in the germline V gene. There are 17 residues in the CDR3. Losses at the gene ends were 0 bases for V and 3 bases for J; bases not matched to a gene: 9. In nucleotides, the CDR3 is TGCGCCAGCAGCTTGGGGGGGTTAGCGGGGCTTACAGATACGCAGTATTTT. Its translation: CASSLGGLAGLTDTQYF.

The chain couples TRBV28 to TRBJ1-2; 7 bases line up with TRBD1. Germline V gene lookup returns CDR1 MDHEN and CDR2 SYDVKM. The CDR3 spans 13 residues. The ends lost 6 bases at V and 4 bases at J; junction bases unmatched: 5. CDR3: CASSRGTAYGYTF. CDR3 sequence (DNA): TGTGCCAGCAGCCGGGGGACAGCCTATGGCTACACCTTC.